The source of this T cell receptor beta chain is a study of radiotherapy plus CTLA-4 blockade in lung cancer. About the research overall: Of all patients, under 20% responded objectively and 30% to 35% showed disease control.

Study-wide results and limits: Radiotherapy with ipilimumab was followed by blood expansion of tumor-derived clones. Among reported predictors of response, early blood T cell clone dynamics with interferon-beta performed best.

Trimming removed 2 bases from V and 0 bases from J, with 8 bases in between. Per germline, CDR1 LGHNA and CDR2 YNFKEQ. This CDR3 has 15 residues. Here immunoSEQ multiplex PCR was the method, and the copy in TCRdb shows in-frame clones only, minus some. The sample holds about 97,000 clones, under 85% seen once. Turning to this clone: Its antigen remains unidentified.

Chemo-refractory metastatic non-small-cell lung cancer patients were treated with focal radiation plus CTLA-4 blockade with ipilimumab. J is TRBJ2-1 and V is TRBV4-2; no clear D. This receptor was identified in a human donor with non-small cell lung cancer who had a partial response to radiotherapy plus ipilimumab. Some clones in this sample may be carry-over from other donors' samples. Sequences were derived from peripheral blood, sampled from a patient treated with radiotherapy plus ipilimumab. DNA for the CDR3: TGTGCCAGCAGCCAAACTTTAAGCTCCTACAATGAGCAGTTCTTC. Translating gives CASSQTLSSYNEQFF.